This TCR beta chain is drawn from a study of early T cells in non-severe SARS-CoV-2 infection. Study-wide results and limits: Private and CD4 specificities were missed by VDJdb matching, skewed to anti-spike CD8.

Looked up from germline, CDR1 is DFQATT and CDR2 is SNEGSKA (reference sequence). Trimming stripped 3 bases from V and 0 bases from J, with 15 bases between. The CDR3 is 17 amino acids. From the 5' RACE reads, TCRdb called clonotypes with MiXCR, one entry per CDR3 protein. The table has approximately 110,000 distinct CDR3 sequences, around 14% seen once; the top ten hold just over 20%. Comment on this clonotype: Its antigen remains unknown.

The source is an adult who was a healthcare worker with PCR-confirmed SARS-CoV-2 infection or an uninfected control (not recorded which). Sequencing was carried out using whole blood. The rearrangement joins TRBV20-1 to TRBJ1-6; perhaps TRBD1 as D (6 bases). CDR3 sequence: CSAREQGLSSYNSPLHF. The CDR3 DNA sequence: TGCAGTGCTAGGGAACAGGGCTTGAGCTCCTATAATTCACCCCTCCACTTT.